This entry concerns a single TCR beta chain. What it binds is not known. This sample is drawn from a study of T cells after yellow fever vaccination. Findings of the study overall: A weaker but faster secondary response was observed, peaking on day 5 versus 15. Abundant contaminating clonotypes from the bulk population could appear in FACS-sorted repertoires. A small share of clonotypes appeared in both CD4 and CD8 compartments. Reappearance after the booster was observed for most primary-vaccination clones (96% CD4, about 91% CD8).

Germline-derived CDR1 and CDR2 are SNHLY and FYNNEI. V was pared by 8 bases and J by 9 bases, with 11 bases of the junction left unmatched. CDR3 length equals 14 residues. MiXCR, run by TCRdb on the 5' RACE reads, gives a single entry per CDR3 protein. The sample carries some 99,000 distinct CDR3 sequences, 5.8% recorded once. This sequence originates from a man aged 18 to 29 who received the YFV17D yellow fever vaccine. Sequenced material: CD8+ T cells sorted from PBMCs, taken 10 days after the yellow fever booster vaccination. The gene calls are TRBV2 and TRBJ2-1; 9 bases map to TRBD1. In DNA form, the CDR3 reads TGTGCCAGCTCGGTCGGACAGGGGTTAGGTGAGCAGTTCTTC. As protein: CASSVGQGLGEQFF.